One sample yielded the 9 T cell receptor beta chains listed below, sequenced in a study of blood T cell repertoires in COVID-19 (TCRdb year 2020). Libraries came from the immunoSEQ multiplex PCR assay. TCRdb holds this immuneACCESS table with in-frame rearrangements only. Some clones are missing; in checked studies, unresolved V genes explain under half, and the rest has no known cause. This sample gives approximately 150,000 clones in total; over 75% of them show up just once. The ten largest account for roughly 3.9% of the sample. The sample consisted of PBMCs or T cells enriched from blood (not recorded which). Source of these receptors: a man in his fifties or sixties in a cohort exposed to, infected with or recovered from COVID-19 (not recorded which).

V gene TRBV7-8 combines with J gene TRBJ1-6; D is perhaps TRBD1 (5 bases). V was clipped by 1 base and J by 8 bases, with 6 bases between them. Per the germline V gene, CDR1 is SGHVS and CDR2 is FQNEAQ. This CDR3 has 13 amino acids. In DNA form, the CDR3 reads TGTGCCAGCAGCTTAGAGGGGTATTCACCCCTCCACTTT. Its protein is CASSLEGYSPLHF.

This chain links TRBV28 with TRBJ2-1, with no clear D. Germline V gene data show CDR1 as MDHEN and CDR2 as SYDVKM. Trimming stripped 10 bases from V and 3 bases from J, with 10 bases between. The CDR3 is made up of 12 amino acids. The CDR3 protein is CATRRRYNEQFF. The DNA for the CDR3 is TGTGCCACCAGGCGGCGCTACAATGAGCAGTTCTTC.

This chain links TRBV3-1 (or the pseudogene TRBV3-2) with TRBJ1-1; D ambiguous. The CDR3 has 13 amino acids. The germline CDR1 and CDR2 sequences are LGHDT and YNNKEL (reference sequence). Between the trimmed V and J ends, which lost 10 bases and 1 base, there was a span of 13 bases. CDR3 coding DNA: TGTGCCACCACTCCTCCGTGGAACACTGAAGCTTTCTTT. Protein sequence: CATTPPWNTEAFF.

This clone was detected a few times. V and J are TRBV7-9 and TRBJ1-5, with D possibly being TRBD1 (5 bases). The CDR3 contains 14 residues. Per the germline V gene, CDR1 is SEHNR and CDR2 is FQNEAQ (reference sequence). The germline V and J ends were trimmed by 2 bases and 1 base, with 6 bases remaining between them. CDR3 DNA: TGTGCCAGCAGCTTACAGGGAAGCAATCAGCCCCAGCATTTT. It translates to CASSLQGSNQPQHF.

In its sample, this clone was seen a few times. The chain uses TRBV5-1 and TRBJ2-1; perhaps TRBD2 as D (6 bases). CDR1 is SGHRS, CDR2 YFSETQ, per germline. Trimming shortened V by 0 bases and J by 3 bases, and 7 bases separated the two germline ends. The CDR3 runs to 14 residues. The CDR3 loop is CASSLGRDYNEQFF. The CDR3 DNA sequence: TGCGCCAGCAGCTTGGGGCGGGACTACAATGAGCAGTTCTTC.

The V and J genes are TRBV7-6 and TRBJ2-5, with TRBD2 matching 12 bases. The CDR3 is 16 residues long. V dropped 0 bases and J dropped 5; count of bases not matched to a gene: 4. Germline V gene sequence: CDR1 SGHVS, CDR2 FNYEAQ. Here the CDR3 DNA reads TGTGCCAGCAGCTTAGCCCTCGGACTAGCGGGGGAGACCCAGTACTTC. Its translation is CASSLALGLAGETQYF.

This rearrangement joins TRBV29-1 to TRBJ2-5, with D perhaps TRBD2 (5 bases). The V end lost 2 bases, the J end lost 4 bases, and 23 bases lay between the germline ends. Germline loops: CDR1 SQVTM, CDR2 ANQGSEA. This CDR3 comprises 17 residues. The chain's CDR3 is CSVEWAGILGRGETQYF. The CDR3 DNA is TGCAGCGTTGAATGGGCTGGGATTTTAGGTCGGGGAGAGACCCAGTACTTC.

V gene TRBV5-6 combines with J gene TRBJ2-7; 9 nucleotides agree with TRBD1. Germline V CDR1 and CDR2: SGHDT, YYEEEE. The V and J ends lost 4 bases and 3 bases, in that order; junction bases with no gene match: 8. CDR3 length equals 15 residues. CDR3 nucleotides: TGTGCCAGCAGCCCGACAGGGGGGACTCTCTACGAGCAGTACTTC. Translation: CASSPTGGTLYEQYF.

This chain joins TRBV6-1 and TRBJ2-7, with a tentative D call TRBD2 (5 bases). V lost 0 bases to trimming and J lost 3 bases, with 6 bases between them. Germline CDR1 is MNHNS and CDR2 is SASEGT. CDR3 length equals 13 residues. DNA of the CDR3: TGTGCCAGCAGTGAAGCAGGGAGCTACGAGCAGTACTTC. Protein sequence: CASSEAGSYEQYF.